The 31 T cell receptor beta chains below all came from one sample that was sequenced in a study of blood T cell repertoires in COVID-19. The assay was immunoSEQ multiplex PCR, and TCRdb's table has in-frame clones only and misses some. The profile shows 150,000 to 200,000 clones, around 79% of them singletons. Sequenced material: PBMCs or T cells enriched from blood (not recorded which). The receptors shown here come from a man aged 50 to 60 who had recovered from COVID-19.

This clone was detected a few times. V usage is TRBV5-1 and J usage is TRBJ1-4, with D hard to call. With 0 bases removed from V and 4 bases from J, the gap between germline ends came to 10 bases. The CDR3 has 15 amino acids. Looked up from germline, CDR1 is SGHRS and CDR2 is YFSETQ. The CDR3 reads CASSLAPRDNEKLFF. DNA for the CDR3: TGCGCCAGCAGCTTGGCCCCCCGGGATAATGAAAAACTGTTTTTT.

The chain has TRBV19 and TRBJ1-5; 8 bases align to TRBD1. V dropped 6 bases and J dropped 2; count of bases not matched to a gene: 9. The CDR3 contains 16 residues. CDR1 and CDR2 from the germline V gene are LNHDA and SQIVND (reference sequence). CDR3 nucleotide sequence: TGTGCCAGTAGCCCAACAGGGGGTAGGGGCAATCAGCCCCAGCATTTT. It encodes CASSPTGGRGNQPQHF.

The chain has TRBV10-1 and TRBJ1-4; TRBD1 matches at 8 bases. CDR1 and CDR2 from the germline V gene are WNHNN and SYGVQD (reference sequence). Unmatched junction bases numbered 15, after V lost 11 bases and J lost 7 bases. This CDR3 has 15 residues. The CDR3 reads CAGRRMSGGFEKLFF. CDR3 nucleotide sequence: TGCGCCGGACGTCGAATGTCAGGGGGCTTTGAAAAACTGTTTTTT.

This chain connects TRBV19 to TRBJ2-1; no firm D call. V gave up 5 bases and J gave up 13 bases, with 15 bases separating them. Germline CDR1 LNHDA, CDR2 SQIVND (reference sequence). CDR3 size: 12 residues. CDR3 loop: CASSQTEPRQFF. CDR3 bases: TGTGCCAGTAGTCAAACAGAACCCCGCCAGTTCTTC.

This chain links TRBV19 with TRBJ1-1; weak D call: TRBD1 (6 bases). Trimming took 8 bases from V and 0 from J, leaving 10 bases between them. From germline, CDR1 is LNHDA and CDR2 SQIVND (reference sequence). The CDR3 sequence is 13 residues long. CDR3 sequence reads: CASGSGVNTEAFF. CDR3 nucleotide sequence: TGTGCCAGTGGGTCAGGGGTGAACACTGAAGCTTTCTTT.

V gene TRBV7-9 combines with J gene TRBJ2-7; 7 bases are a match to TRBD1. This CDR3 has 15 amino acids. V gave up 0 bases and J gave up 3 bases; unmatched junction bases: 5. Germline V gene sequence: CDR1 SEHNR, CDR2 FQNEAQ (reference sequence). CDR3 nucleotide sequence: TGTGCCAGCAGCTTAGCTGGACAGGTGAGCTACGAGCAGTACTTC. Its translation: CASSLAGQVSYEQYF.

CDR3 in amino acids: CASSQNLGQGNVQPQHF. CDR3 in DNA: TGTGCCAGCTCACAGAATCTCGGACAGGGTAACGTTCAGCCCCAGCATTTT. The chain joins TRBV18 to TRBJ1-5; 8 bases fit TRBD1. Germline CDR1 is KGHSH and CDR2 is LQKENI. There are 17 residues in the CDR3. J gave up 6 bases and V 4 bases, and 14 bases lay outside the gene matches.

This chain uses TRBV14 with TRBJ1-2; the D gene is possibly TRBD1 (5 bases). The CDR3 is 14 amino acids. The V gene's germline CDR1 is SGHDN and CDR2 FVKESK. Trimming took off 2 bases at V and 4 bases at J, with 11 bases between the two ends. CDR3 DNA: TGTGCCAGCAGCCAAAACGGGGGTACCTATGGCTACACCTTC. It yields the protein CASSQNGGTYGYTF.

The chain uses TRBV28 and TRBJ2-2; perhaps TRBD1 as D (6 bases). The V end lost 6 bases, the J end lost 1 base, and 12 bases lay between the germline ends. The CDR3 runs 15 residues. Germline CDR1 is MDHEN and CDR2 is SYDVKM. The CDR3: CASRYWGQNTGELFF. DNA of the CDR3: TGTGCCAGCAGATACTGGGGACAGAACACCGGGGAGCTGTTTTTT.

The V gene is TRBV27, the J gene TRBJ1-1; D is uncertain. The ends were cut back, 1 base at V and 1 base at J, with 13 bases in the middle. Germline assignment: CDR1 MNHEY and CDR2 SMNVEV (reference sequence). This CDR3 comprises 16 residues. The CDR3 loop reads CASSLLSVAGNTEAFF. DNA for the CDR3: TGTGCCAGCAGTTTATTGTCGGTAGCGGGGAACACTGAAGCTTTCTTT.

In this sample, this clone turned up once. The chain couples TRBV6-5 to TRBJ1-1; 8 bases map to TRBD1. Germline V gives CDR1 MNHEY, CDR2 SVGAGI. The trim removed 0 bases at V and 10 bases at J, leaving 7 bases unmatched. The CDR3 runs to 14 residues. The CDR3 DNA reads TGTGCCAGCAGTTACTCACAGGGGGTAATTGTAGCTTTCTTT. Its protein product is CASSYSQGVIVAFF.

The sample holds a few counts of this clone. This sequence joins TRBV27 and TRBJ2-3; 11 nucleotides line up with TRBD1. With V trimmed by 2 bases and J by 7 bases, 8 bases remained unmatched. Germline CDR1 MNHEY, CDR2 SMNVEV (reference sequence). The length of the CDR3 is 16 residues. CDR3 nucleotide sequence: TGTGCCAGCAGTTTAATTCCGGACAGGGGGCAAAATACGCAGTATTTT. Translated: CASSLIPDRGQNTQYF.

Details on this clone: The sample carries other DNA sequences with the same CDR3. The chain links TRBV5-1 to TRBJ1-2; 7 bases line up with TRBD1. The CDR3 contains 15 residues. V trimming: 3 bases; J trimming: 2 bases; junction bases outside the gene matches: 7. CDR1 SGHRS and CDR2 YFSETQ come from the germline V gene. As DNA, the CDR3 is TGCGCCAGCAGCTCCCAAGGACAGGCAAACTATGGCTACACCTTC. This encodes CASSSQGQANYGYTF.

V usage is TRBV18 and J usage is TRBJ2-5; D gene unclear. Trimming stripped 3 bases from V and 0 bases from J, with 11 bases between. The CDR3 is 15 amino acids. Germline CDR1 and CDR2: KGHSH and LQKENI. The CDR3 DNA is TGTGCCAGCTCACCCTCTAATCTTTACCAAGAGACCCAGTACTTC. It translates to CASSPSNLYQETQYF.

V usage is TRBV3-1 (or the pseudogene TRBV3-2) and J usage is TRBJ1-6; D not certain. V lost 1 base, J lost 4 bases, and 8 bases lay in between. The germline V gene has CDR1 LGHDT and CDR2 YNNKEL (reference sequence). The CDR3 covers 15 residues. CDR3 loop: CASSQVTAYNSPLHF. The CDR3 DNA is TGTGCCAGCAGCCAAGTTACAGCATATAATTCACCCCTCCACTTT.

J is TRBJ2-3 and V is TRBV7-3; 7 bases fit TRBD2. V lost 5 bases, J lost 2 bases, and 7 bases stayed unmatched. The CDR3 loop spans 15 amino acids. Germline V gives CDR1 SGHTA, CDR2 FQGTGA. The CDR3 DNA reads TGTGCCAGCAGCCGGCTAGCGGCTTACACAGATACGCAGTATTTT. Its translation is CASSRLAAYTDTQYF.

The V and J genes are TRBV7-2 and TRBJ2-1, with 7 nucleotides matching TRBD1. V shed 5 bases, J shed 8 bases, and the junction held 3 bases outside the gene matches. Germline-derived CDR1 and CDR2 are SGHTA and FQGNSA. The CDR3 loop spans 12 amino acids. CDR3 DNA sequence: TGTGCCAGCAGCAGAGGGGGCTATGAGCAGTTCTTC. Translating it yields CASSRGGYEQFF.

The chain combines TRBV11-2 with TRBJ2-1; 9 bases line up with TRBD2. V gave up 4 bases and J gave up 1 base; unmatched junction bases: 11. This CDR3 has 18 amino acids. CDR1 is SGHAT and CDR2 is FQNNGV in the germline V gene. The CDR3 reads CASSSLLRLAASYNEQFF. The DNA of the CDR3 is TGTGCCAGCAGCTCCCTCCTCCGACTAGCGGCATCCTACAATGAGCAGTTCTTC.

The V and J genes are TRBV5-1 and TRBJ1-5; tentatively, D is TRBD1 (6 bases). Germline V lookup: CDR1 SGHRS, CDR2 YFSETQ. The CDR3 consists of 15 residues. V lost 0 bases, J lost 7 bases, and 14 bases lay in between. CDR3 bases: TGCGCCAGCAGCTTGGAAGGCAGGGGTGGCCAGCCCCAGCATTTT. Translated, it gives CASSLEGRGGQPQHF. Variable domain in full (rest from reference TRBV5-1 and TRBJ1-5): KAGVTQTPRYLIKTRGQQVTLSCSPISGHRSVSWYQQTPGQGLQFLFEYFSETQRNKGNFPGRFSGRQFSNSRSEMNVSTLELGDSALYLCASSLEGRGGQPQHFGDGTRLSIL.

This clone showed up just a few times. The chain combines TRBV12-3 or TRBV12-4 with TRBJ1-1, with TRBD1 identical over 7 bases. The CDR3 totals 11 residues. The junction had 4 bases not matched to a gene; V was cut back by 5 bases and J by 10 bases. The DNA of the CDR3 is TGTGCCAGCAGTCAAAGGGGGCGAGCTTTCTTT. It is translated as CASSQRGRAFF.

The CDR3 DNA is TGTGCCACCGGGACAGGGGGCATGTATGGCTACACCTTC. Its protein is CATGTGGMYGYTF. This rearrangement joins TRBV2 to TRBJ1-2, with TRBD1 matching 12 bases. Germline CDR1 SNHLY, CDR2 FYNNEI. The junction had 5 bases not matched to a gene; V was cut back by 10 bases and J by 5 bases. This CDR3 has 13 residues.

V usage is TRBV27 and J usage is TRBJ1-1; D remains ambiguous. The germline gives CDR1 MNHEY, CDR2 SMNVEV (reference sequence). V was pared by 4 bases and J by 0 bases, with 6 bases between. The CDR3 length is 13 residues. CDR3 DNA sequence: TGTGCCAGCAGTTATACAGTGAACACTGAAGCTTTCTTT. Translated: CASSYTVNTEAFF.

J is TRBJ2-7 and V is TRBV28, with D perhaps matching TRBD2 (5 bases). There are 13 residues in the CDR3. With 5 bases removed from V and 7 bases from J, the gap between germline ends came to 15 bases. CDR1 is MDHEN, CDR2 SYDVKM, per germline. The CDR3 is CASSPLATVEQYF. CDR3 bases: TGTGCCAGCAGTCCCCTAGCTACTGTGGAGCAGTACTTC.

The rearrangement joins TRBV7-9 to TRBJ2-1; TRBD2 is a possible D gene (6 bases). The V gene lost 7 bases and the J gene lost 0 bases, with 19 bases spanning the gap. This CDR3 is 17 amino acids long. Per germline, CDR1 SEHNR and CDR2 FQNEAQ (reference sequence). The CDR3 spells CASTPPRGTSSYNEQFF. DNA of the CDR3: TGTGCCAGCACCCCCCCACGGGGGACCAGCTCCTACAATGAGCAGTTCTTC.

CDR3 region: CASSQDREQGNDEQFF. The CDR3 DNA reads as TGCGCCAGCAGCCAAGATCGGGAACAGGGGAACGATGAGCAGTTCTTC. This chain joins TRBV4-1 and TRBJ2-1; 7 bases align to TRBD1. V was clipped by 0 bases and J by 8 bases; unmatched bases: 10. The CDR3 loop spans 16 amino acids. Germline loops: CDR1 MGHRA, CDR2 YSYEKL.

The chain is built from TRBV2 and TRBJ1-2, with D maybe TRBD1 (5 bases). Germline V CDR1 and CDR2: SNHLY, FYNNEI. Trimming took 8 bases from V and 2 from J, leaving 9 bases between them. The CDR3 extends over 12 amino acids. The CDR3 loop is CASQAGNYGYTF. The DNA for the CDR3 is TGTGCCAGCCAGGCAGGGAACTATGGCTACACCTTC.

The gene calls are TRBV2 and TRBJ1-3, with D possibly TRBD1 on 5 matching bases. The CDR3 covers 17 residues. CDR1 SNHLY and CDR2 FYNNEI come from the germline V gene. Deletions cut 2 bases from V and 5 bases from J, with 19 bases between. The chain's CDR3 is CASSERRQSFARNTIYF. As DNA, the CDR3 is TGTGCCAGCAGTGAAAGAAGACAGTCGTTTGCAAGAAACACCATATATTTT.

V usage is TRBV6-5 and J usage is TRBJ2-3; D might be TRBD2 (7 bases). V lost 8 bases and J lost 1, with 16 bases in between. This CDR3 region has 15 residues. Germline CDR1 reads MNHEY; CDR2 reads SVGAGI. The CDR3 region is CASLAGAIRTDTQYF. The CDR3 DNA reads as TGTGCCAGCTTGGCGGGGGCCATACGCACAGATACGCAGTATTTT.

For the CDR3, the DNA is TGTGCCAGCAGCCCCGGACAGGGGCCATATGGCTACACCTTC. Amino acids: CASSPGQGPYGYTF. This chain links TRBV3-1 (or the pseudogene TRBV3-2) with TRBJ1-2; 9 bases map to TRBD1. CDR1 and CDR2 (germline): LGHDT, YNNKEL (reference sequence). V lost 4 bases to trimming and J lost 5 bases; unmatched junction nucleotides: 5. This CDR3 contains 14 residues.

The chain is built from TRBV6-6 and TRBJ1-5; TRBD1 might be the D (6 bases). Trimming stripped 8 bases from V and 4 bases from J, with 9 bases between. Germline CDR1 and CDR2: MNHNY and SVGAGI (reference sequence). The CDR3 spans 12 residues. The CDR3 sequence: CASGQFNQPQHF. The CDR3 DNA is TGTGCCAGCGGACAGTTTAATCAGCCCCAGCATTTT.

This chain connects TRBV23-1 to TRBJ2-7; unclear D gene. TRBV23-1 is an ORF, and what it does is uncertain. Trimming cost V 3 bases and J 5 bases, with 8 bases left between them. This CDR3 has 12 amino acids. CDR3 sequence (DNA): TGCGCCAGCAGTCACCCCGGTCACGAGCAGTACTTC. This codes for CASSHPGHEQYF.